One sample yielded the 16 T cell receptor beta chains listed below, sequenced in a study of PD-1 blockade in classical Hodgkin lymphoma. TCRdb's table, derived via immunoSEQ multiplex PCR, lists solely in-frame clones and lacks some. The sample lists 16,000 or so clones, about four fifths occurring once. The sample's time point: cycle 4 day 1 (C4D1), after 6 weeks of nivolumab. Each patient relapsed following autologous stem cell transplantation, and prior brentuximab vedotin exposure differed. Source: peripheral blood mononuclear cells (PBMCs), taken before the fourth cycle of nivolumab. Source of these receptors: a human donor with classical Hodgkin lymphoma.

The J gene is TRBJ2-1, the V gene TRBV29-1; 10 bases align to TRBD2. V lost 6 bases to trimming and J lost 8 bases; unmatched junction nucleotides: 10. The CDR3 is 14 amino acids. Germline loops: CDR1 SQVTM, CDR2 ANQGSEA. The CDR3: CSVKSGGVFYEQFF. CDR3 nucleotide sequence: TGCAGCGTCAAGAGCGGGGGGGTCTTCTATGAGCAGTTCTTC.

Comments on this clone: Germline is not matched at one junction end, which may reflect a read error. The chain uses TRBV7-7 and TRBJ2-1, with 9 positions matching TRBD2. Germline assignment: CDR1 SSHAT and CDR2 FNYEAQ (reference sequence). The CDR3 has 13 amino acids. CDR3 sequence reads: CASSLAREGEQFF. In DNA, the CDR3 is TGTGCTAGCAGCTTAGCGCGGGAGGGTGAACAGTTCTTC.

The CDR3, as DNA: TGCGCCAGCAGCCAAGTAGTAGGGACAGCTACTGCTAACTATGGCTACACCTTC. Translating it yields CASSQVVGTATANYGYTF. The genes are TRBV4-1 and TRBJ1-2; 7 bases align to TRBD1. The CDR3 spans 18 residues. V shed 1 base, J shed 0 bases, and the junction held 11 bases outside the gene matches. CDR1 is MGHRA, CDR2 YSYEKL, per germline.

About this clone: A read error may produce the germline difference seen at one junction end. The chain is built from TRBV7-7 and TRBJ1-2; 7 bases are shared with TRBD1. The CDR3 runs 13 residues. The germline V gene has CDR1 SSHAT and CDR2 FNYEAQ (reference sequence). CDR3 loop: CASSLSRTGGYTF. Here the CDR3 DNA reads TGTGCTAGCAGCTTAAGCAGGACAGGAGGCTACACCTTC.

The V call is TRBV5-1, the J call TRBJ1-6; D is unclear. Germline V gives CDR1 SGHRS, CDR2 YFSETQ. CDR3 length equals 16 residues. The germline V and J ends were trimmed by 4 bases and 0 bases, with 11 bases remaining between them. This chain's CDR3 is CASSPDGSSYNSPLHF. CDR3 bases: TGCGCCAGCAGCCCGGATGGGAGCTCCTATAATTCACCCCTCCACTTT.

The chain recombines TRBV5-1 with TRBJ2-2; 7 bases align to TRBD2. The junction had 6 bases not matched to a gene; V was cut back by 3 bases and J by 4 bases. Germline CDR1 is SGHRS and CDR2 is YFSETQ. The CDR3 is 15 amino acids. The CDR3 here is CASSSGLGVTGELFF. CDR3 sequence (DNA): TGCGCCAGCAGCTCCGGACTAGGGGTCACCGGGGAGCTGTTTTTT.

The rearrangement links TRBV7-2 to TRBJ2-1, with TRBD2 matching 8 bases. The V and J ends lost 4 bases and 7 bases, in that order; junction bases with no gene match: 9. Germline CDR1 is SGHTA and CDR2 is FQGNSA. This CDR3 is built from 15 residues. CDR3 in amino acids: CASSWTGGPGNEQFF. CDR3 DNA: TGTGCCAGCAGCTGGACGGGGGGGCCGGGGAATGAGCAGTTCTTC.

In its sample, this clone was seen once. The rearrangement links TRBV18 to TRBJ1-6, with D hard to call. The CDR3 covers 14 residues. Trimming removed 5 bases from V and 6 bases from J, with 11 bases in between. Germline V gives CDR1 KGHSH, CDR2 LQKENI. CDR3 in amino acids: CASSVSSPNSPLHF. DNA of the CDR3: TGTGCCAGCTCAGTAAGCTCCCCTAATTCACCCCTCCACTTT.

V gene TRBV5-8 combines with J gene TRBJ1-5; TRBD1 matches 8 bases. CDR1 and CDR2 (germline): SGHTS, YDEGEE. The V gene end was trimmed by 4 bases and the J gene end by 7 bases; junction bases not matched to a gene: 13. The CDR3 has 16 residues. The CDR3 protein is CASSPTRDRRRQPQHF. CDR3 in DNA: TGTGCCAGCAGCCCAACGAGGGACAGGCGAAGACAGCCCCAGCATTTT.

The chain carries TRBV5-1 and TRBJ1-3; D is uncertain. Between the trimmed V and J ends, which lost 5 bases and 3 bases, there was a span of 9 bases. CDR1 and CDR2 from the germline V gene are SGHRS and YFSETQ. The CDR3 is 13 residues long. The CDR3 spells CASRDGFGNTIYF. The CDR3 region has the DNA TGCGCCAGCAGGGACGGCTTTGGAAACACCATATATTTT.

The chain employs TRBV7-9 and TRBJ1-1, with a possible D match to TRBD1 (5 bases). The CDR3 is 14 amino acids. Germline lookup yields CDR1 SEHNR and CDR2 FQNEAQ (reference sequence). V was shortened by 8 bases and J by 1 base, with 14 bases between the two germline ends. In nucleotides, the CDR3 is TGTGCCAGCGTCACGGCCCAGGGGAACACTGAAGCTTTCTTT. Protein: CASVTAQGNTEAFF.

CDR3 sequence reads: CASSQVTFRGRGDEQYF. CDR3 DNA: TGCGCCAGCAGCCAAGTGACGTTCAGGGGTAGGGGTGACGAGCAGTACTTC. The V call is TRBV4-1, the J call TRBJ2-5; a weak D match, TRBD1 (6 bases). Matching the DNA end better, TRBJ2-7 makes the J call doubtful. The CDR3 consists of 17 residues. Looked up from germline, CDR1 is MGHRA and CDR2 is YSYEKL.

The genes are TRBV5-1 and TRBJ2-2; 12 nucleotides line up with TRBD2. Germline V gene sequence: CDR1 SGHRS, CDR2 YFSETQ. V gave up 4 bases and J gave up 2 bases; unmatched junction bases: 6. CDR3 length equals 17 residues. CDR3 residues: CASSHGLAGTNTGELFF. The CDR3, as DNA: TGCGCCAGCAGCCACGGACTAGCGGGGACTAACACCGGGGAGCTGTTTTTT.

V is TRBV19 and J is TRBJ1-2; 8 nucleotides match TRBD1. Germline V gene data show CDR1 as LNHDA and CDR2 as SQIVND (reference sequence). This CDR3 has 16 amino acids. J gave up 3 bases and V 6 bases, and 12 bases lay outside the gene matches. Written as DNA, the CDR3 is TGTGCCAGTAGGGAGCCCTACAACAGGGGGGACTATGGCTACACCTTC. This gives the protein CASREPYNRGDYGYTF.

CDR3: CASSMGWAGETDTQYF. The CDR3 nucleotides are TGTGCCAGTAGTATGGGGTGGGCAGGGGAGACAGATACGCAGTATTTT. The chain has TRBV19 and TRBJ2-3, with TRBD1 as a possible D gene (6 bases). Trimming removed 3 bases from V and 3 bases from J, with 16 bases in between. CDR1 is LNHDA, CDR2 SQIVND, per germline (reference sequence). This CDR3 spans 16 amino acids.

V is TRBV28 and J is TRBJ1-4; 9 bases match TRBD1. CDR1 is MDHEN, CDR2 SYDVKM, per germline. The length of the CDR3 is 15 residues. The J segment lost 8 bases and the V segment lost 5 bases, leaving 9 bases of the junction unmatched. The CDR3 protein is CASSLPGQGGEKLFF. The CDR3, as DNA: TGTGCCAGCAGTCTACCGGGACAGGGCGGCGAAAAACTGTTTTTT.